The source of this T cell receptor beta chain is a study of blood T cell repertoires in COVID-19. About the study: From T cells, B-cell-depleted T cells, or PBMCs came the material, which was cDNA or gDNA.

The assay was immunoSEQ multiplex PCR, and TCRdb's table has in-frame clones only and misses some. The profile shows 430,000 or so clones, roughly 90% of them singletons. There are 15 residues in the CDR3. With 1 base clipped from V and 5 bases from J, the junction kept 7 bases outside the gene matches. The germline V gene encodes CDR1 SGHTA and CDR2 FQGNSA. This clone appeared once. The chain carries TRBV7-2 and TRBJ1-1; TRBD1 matches 7 bases. The sequence was collected from a middle-aged woman who had recovered from COVID-19. Material for sequencing was PBMCs or T cells enriched from blood (not recorded which). The CDR3 coding sequence is TGTGCCAGCAGCTTAGGGAGGGGGCTAGGGACTGAAGCTTTCTTT. Residues: CASSLGRGLGTEAFF. Full variable domain (rest looked up from reference TRBV7-2 and TRBJ1-1): GAGVSQSPSNKVTEKGKDVELRCDPISGHTALYWYRQSLGQGLEFLIYFQGNSAPDKSGLPSDRFSAERTGGSVSTLTIQRTQQEDSAVYLCASSLGRGLGTEAFFGQGTRLTVV.